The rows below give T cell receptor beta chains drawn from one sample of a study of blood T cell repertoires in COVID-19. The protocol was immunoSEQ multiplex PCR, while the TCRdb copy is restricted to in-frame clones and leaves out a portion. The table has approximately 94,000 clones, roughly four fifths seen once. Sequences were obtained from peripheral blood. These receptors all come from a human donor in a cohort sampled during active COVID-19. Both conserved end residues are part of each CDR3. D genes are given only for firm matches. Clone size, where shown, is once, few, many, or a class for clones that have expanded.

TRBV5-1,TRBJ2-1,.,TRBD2,TGCGCCAGCAGCTTGGAGAGCGGGACCGCCGTAGGGCAGTTCTTC,CASSLESGTAVGQFF
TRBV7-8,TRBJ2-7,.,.,TGTGCCAGCAGCCCCAGGGGGGCTCTGACCTACGAGCAGTACTTC,CASSPRGALTYEQYF
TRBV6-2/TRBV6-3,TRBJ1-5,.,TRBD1,TGTGCCAGCAGTTACCCCCGGACAGGGAGCAATCAGCCCCAGCATTTT,CASSYPRTGSNQPQHF
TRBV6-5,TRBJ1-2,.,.,TGTGCCAGCAGCCACCCGCGGGTGACAAGATCGAGCTACACCTTC,CASSHPRVTRSSYTF
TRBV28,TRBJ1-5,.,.,TGTGCCTGCCAGGGTGAGAAGCAATCAGCCCAGCATTTT,CACQGEKQSAQHF
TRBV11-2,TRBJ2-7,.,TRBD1,TGTGCCAGCAGCTTAGGACAGGGATTCTCCTACGAGCAGTACTTC,CASSLGQGFSYEQYF
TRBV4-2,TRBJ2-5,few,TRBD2,TGTGCCAGCAGCCGGTCTAGCGGGAGTAGGGTGGAGACCCAGTACTTC,CASSRSSGSRVETQYF
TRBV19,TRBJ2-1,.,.,TGTGCCAGTAGTATCCCCCCTTACAATGAGCAGTTCTTC,CASSIPPYNEQFF
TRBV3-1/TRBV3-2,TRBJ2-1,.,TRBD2,TGTGCCAGCAGCCGATTGAACCTCCGACTAGCGGGCCCCTACAATGAGCAGTTCTTC,CASSRLNLRLAGPYNEQFF
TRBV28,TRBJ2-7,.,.,TGTGCCAGCAGTCCTGTGTCCAAGCACGAGCAGTACTTC,CASSPVSKHEQYF
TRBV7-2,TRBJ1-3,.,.,TGTGCCAGCAGCTCACTTTACTCTGGAAACACCATATATTTT,CASSSLYSGNTIYF